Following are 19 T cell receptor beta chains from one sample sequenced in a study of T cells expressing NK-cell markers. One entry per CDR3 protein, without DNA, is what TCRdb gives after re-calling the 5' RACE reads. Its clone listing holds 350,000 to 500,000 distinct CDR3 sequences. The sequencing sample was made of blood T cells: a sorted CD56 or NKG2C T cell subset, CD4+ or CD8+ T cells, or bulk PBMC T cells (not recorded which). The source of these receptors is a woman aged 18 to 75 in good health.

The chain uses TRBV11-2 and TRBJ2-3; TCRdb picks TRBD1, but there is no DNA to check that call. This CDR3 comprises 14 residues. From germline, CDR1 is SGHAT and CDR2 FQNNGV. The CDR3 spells CASSLPRNTDTQYF.

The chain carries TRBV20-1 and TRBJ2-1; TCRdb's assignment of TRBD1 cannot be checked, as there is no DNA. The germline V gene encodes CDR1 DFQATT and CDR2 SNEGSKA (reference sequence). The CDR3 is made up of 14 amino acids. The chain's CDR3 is CSARGPINANEQFF.

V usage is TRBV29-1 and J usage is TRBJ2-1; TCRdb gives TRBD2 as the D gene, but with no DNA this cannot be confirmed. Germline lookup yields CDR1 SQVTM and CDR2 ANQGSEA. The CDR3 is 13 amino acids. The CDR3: CSVQRGSGNEQFF.

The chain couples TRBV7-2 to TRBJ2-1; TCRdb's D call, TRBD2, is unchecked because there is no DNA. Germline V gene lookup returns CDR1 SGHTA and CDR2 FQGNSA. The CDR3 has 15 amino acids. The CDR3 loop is CASSRIGTNLGEQFF.

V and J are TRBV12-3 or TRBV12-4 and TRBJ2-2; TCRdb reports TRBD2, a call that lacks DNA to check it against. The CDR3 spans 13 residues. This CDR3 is CASTLWGTGELFF.

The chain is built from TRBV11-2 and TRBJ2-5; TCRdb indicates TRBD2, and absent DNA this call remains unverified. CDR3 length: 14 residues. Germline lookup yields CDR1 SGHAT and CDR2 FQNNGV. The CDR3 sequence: CASSQAGLEETQYF.

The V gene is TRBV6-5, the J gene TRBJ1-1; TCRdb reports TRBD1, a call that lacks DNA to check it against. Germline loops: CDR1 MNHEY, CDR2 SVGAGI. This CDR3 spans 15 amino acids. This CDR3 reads CASSYSGQGASKAFF.

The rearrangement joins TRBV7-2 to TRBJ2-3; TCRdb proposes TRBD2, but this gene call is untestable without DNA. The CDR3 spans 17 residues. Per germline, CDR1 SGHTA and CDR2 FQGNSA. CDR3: CASSSRGLAGGPDTQYF. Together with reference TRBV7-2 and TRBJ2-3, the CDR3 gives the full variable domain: GAGVSQSPSNKVTEKGKDVELRCDPISGHTALYWYRQSLGQGLEFLIYFQGNSAPDKSGLPSDRFSAERTGGSVSTLTIQRTQQEDSAVYLCASSSRGLAGGPDTQYFGPGTRLTVL.

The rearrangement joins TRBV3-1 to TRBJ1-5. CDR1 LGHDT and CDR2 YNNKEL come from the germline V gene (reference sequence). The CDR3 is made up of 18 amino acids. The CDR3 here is CASSQVPPGGQGGQPQHF.

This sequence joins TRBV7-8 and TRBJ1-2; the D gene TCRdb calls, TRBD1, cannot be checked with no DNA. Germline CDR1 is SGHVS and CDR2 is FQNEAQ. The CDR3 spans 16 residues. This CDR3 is CASSEEGVHEDYGYTF.

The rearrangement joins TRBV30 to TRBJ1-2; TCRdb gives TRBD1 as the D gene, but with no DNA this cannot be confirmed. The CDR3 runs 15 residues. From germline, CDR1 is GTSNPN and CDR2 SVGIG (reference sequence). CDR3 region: CAWSISVGQRYGYTF.

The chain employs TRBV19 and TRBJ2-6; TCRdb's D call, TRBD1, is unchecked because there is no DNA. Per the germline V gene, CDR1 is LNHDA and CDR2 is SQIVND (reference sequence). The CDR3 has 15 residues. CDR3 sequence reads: CASSITGTGANVLTF.

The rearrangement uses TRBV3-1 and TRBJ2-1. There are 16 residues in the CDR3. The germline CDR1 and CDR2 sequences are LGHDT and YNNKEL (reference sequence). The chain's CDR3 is CASSQEWLPLYNEQFF.

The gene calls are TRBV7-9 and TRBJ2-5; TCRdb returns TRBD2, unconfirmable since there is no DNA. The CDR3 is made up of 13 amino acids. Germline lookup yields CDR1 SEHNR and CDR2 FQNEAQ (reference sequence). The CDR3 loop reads CASSLRREETQYF.

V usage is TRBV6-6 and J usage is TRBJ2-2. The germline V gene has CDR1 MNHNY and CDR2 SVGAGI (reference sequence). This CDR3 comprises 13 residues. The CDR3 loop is CASSYSETGELFF.

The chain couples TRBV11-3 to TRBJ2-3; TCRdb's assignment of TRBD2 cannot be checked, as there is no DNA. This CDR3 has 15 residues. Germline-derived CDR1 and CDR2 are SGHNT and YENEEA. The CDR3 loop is CASSFGTPSTDTQYF.

This CDR3 is CASSYSTSGITDTQYF. The rearrangement uses TRBV6-2 or TRBV6-3 and TRBJ2-3; TCRdb designates TRBD2, a call that cannot be tested without DNA. The CDR3 sequence is 16 residues long. Looked up from germline, CDR1 is MNHEY and CDR2 is SVGEGT.

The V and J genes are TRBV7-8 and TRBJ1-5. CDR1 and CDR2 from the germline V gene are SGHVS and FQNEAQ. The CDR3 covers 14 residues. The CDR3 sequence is CASSLAKNNQPQHF.

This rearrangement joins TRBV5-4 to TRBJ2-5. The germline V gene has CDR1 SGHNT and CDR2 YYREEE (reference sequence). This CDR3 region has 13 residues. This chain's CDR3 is CASSSGHMETQYF.